This TCR beta chain stems from a study of blood T cell repertoires in COVID-19. Study background: The analysed material was cDNA or gDNA that came from T cells, B-cell-depleted T cells, or PBMCs.

This clone occurred once. Sequenced by immunoSEQ multiplex PCR; TCRdb stores in-frame clones only, minus some. Found here are 150,000 to 200,000 clones, more than 75% of them singletons; the top ten hold roughly 3.3%. This CDR3 spans 16 amino acids. V shed 1 base, J shed 6 bases, and the junction held 9 bases outside the gene matches. The germline V gene encodes CDR1 SGHRS and CDR2 YFSETQ. The V call is TRBV5-1, the J call TRBJ2-2, with TRBD1 matching 7 bases. Sequenced material: peripheral blood. The TCR was taken from a man aged 18 to 29 with active or convalescent COVID-19. The CDR3 reads CASSLSPDRVAGELFF. The CDR3 nucleotides are TGCGCCAGCAGCTTGTCCCCCGACAGGGTAGCCGGGGAGCTGTTTTTT.